This T cell receptor beta chain was recorded in a study of CD8 T cells in ankylosing spondylitis. General study findings and limits: Among TCR beta sequences, a motif of about 8 highly homologous variants appeared characteristic of ankylosing spondylitis blood.

Using its own MiXCR run on the 5' RACE reads, TCRdb lists one record per CDR3 protein. The repertoire holds over 400,000 distinct CDR3 sequences, with about 24% as singletons. At least ten counts were recorded for this clonotype. Its antigen remains unidentified. J was trimmed by 5 bases and V by 2 bases; bases with no gene match: 6. Germline-derived CDR1 and CDR2 are SGHRS and YFSETQ. This CDR3 is 15 amino acids long. The sequenced sample consisted of blood, either unsorted or a sorted T cell fraction (not recorded which). The rearrangement links TRBV5-1 to TRBJ2-2; the match to TRBD1 covers 7 bases. This TCR was recovered from a male donor with ankylosing spondylitis. CDR3 amino acids: CASSFDRVATGELFF. CDR3 DNA: TGCGCCAGCAGCTTTGACAGGGTCGCGACCGGGGAGCTGTTTTTT.